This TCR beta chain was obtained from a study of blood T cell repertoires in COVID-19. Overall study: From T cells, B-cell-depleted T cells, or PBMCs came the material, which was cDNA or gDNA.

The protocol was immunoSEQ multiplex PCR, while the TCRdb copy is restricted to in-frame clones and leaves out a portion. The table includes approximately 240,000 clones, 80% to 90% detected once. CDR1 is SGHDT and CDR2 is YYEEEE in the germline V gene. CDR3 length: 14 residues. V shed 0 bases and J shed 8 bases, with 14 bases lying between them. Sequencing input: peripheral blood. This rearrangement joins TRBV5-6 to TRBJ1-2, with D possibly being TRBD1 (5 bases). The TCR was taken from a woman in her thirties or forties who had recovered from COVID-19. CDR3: CASSLDPGIEGYTF. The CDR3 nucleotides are TGTGCCAGCAGCTTGGACCCAGGGATCGAGGGCTACACCTTC.